This T cell receptor beta chain originates from a study of T cell responses to AZD1222 COVID-19 vaccine. Study observations and caveats: It was only five to seven AZD1222 recipients who were seropositive at baseline.

On this clone itself: Its antigen is still unknown.

The assay was immunoSEQ multiplex PCR, and TCRdb's table has in-frame clones only and misses some. The sample lists about 150,000 clones, 85% to 90% occurring once. V gave up 4 bases and J gave up 3 bases, with 14 bases separating them. This CDR3 has 14 residues. Germline CDR1 is SGHRS and CDR2 is YFSETQ. This clonotype originated in an adult who received the AZD1222 COVID-19 vaccine. Material: peripheral blood, obtained 28 days after the second AZD1222 dose. V and J are TRBV5-1 and TRBJ2-7; weak D call: TRBD1 (5 bases). CDR3 protein: CASSLQGISYEQYF. In DNA form, the CDR3 reads TGCGCCAGCAGCCTGCAGGGAATTAGCTACGAGCAGTACTTC. Together with reference TRBV5-1 and TRBJ2-7, the CDR3 gives the full variable domain: KAGVTQTPRYLIKTRGQQVTLSCSPISGHRSVSWYQQTPGQGLQFLFEYFSETQRNKGNFPGRFSGRQFSNSRSEMNVSTLELGDSALYLCASSLQGISYEQYFGPGTRLTVT.